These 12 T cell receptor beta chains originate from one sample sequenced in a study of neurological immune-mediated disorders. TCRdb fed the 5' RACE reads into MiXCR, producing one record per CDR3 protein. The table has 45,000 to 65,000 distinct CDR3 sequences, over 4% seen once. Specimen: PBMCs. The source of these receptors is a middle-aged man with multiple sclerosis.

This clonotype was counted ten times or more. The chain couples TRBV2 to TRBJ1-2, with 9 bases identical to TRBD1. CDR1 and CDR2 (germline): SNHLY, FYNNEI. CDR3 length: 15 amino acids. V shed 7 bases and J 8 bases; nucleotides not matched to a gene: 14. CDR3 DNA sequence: TGTGCCAGCAAAGGGACAGGGCTCGGAATGGGAGGCTACACCTTC. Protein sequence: CASKGTGLGMGGYTF.

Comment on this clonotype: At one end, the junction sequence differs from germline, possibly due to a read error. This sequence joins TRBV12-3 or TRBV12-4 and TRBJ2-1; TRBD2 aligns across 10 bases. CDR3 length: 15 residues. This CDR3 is CVSSPRTSGSNEQFF. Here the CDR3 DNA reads TGTGTCAGCAGTCCGCGGACTAGCGGTTCCAATGAGCAGTTCTTC.

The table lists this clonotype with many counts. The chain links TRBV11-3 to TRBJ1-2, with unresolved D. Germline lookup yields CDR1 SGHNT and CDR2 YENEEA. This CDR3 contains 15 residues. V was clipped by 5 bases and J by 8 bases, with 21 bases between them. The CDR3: CASSRGEGPFSGYTF. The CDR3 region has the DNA TGTGCCAGCAGCCGAGGAGAAGGGCCCTTTTCGGGCTACACCTTC.

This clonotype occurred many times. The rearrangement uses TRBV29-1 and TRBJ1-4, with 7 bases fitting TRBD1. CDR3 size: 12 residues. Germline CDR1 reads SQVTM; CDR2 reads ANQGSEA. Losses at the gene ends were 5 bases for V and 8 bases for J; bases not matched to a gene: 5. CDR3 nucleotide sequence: TGCAGCGTTTTGACAGGGAACGAAAAACTGTTTTTT. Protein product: CSVLTGNEKLFF. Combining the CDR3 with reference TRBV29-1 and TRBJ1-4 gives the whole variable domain SAVISQKPSRDICQRGTSLTIQCQVDSQVTMMFWYRQQPGQSLTLIATANQGSEATYESGFVIDKFPISRPNLTFSTLTVSNMSPEDSSIYLCSVLTGNEKLFFGSGTQLSVL.

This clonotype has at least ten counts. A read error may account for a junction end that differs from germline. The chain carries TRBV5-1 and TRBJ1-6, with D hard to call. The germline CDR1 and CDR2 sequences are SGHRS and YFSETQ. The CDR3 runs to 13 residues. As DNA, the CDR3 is TGCGCCAGCAGCTTGGAACAAGTTTCACCCCTCAACTTT. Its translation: CASSLEQVSPLNF.

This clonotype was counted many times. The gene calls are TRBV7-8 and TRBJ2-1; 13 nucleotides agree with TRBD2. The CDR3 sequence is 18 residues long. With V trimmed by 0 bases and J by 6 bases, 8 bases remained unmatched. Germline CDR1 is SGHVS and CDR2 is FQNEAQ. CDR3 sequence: CASSLAARLAGGLNEQFF. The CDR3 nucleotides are TGTGCCAGCAGCTTAGCCGCTCGACTAGCGGGGGGCCTCAATGAGCAGTTCTTC. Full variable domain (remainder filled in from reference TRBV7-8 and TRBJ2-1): GAGVSQSPRYKVAKRGQDVALRCDPISGHVSLFWYQQALGQGPEFLTYFQNEAQLDKSGLPSDRFFAERPEGSVSTLKIQRTQQEDSAVYLCASSLAARLAGGLNEQFFGPGTRLTVL.

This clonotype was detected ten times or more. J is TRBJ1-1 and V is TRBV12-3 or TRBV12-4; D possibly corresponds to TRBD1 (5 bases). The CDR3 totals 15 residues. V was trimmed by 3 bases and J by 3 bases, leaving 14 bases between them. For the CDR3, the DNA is TGTGCCAGCAGTTTTCGGTCAGGGCGCGACACTGAAGCTTTCTTT. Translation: CASSFRSGRDTEAFF.

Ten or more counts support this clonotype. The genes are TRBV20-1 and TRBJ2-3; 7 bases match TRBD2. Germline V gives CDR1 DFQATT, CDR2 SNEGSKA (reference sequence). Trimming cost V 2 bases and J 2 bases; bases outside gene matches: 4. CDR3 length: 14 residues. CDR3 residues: CSARLAGLTDTQYF. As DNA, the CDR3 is TGCAGTGCTAGATTAGCGGGCCTCACAGATACGCAGTATTTT.

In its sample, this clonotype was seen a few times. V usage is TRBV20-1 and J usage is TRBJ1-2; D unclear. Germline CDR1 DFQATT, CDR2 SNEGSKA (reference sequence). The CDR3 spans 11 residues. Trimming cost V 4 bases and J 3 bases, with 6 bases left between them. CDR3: CSATPDYGYTF. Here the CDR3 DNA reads TGCAGTGCTACCCCGGACTATGGCTACACCTTC.

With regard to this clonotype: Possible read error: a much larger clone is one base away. The CDR3: CASSPAGIQETQYF. Written as DNA, the CDR3 is TGCGCCAGCAGCCCAGCGGGGATCCAAGAGACCCAGTACTTC. This sequence joins TRBV4-1 and TRBJ2-5, with TRBD2 identical over 7 bases. The length of the CDR3 is 14 residues. Germline V CDR1 and CDR2: MGHRA, YSYEKL. The ends lost 4 bases at V and 1 base at J; junction bases unmatched: 3.

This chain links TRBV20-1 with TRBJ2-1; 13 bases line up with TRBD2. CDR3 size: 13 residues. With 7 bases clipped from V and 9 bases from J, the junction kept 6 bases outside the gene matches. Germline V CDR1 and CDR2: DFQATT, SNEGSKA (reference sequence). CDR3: CSGTSGRAVEQFF. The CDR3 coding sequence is TGCAGTGGAACTAGCGGGAGGGCCGTTGAGCAGTTCTTC.

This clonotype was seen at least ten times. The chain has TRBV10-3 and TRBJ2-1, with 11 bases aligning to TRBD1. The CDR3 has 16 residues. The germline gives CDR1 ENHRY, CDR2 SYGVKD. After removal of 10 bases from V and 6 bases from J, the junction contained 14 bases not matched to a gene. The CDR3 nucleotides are TGTGCCACTACTACATGGACAGGGGGCCTTATCAATGAGCAGTTCTTC. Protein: CATTTWTGGLINEQFF.